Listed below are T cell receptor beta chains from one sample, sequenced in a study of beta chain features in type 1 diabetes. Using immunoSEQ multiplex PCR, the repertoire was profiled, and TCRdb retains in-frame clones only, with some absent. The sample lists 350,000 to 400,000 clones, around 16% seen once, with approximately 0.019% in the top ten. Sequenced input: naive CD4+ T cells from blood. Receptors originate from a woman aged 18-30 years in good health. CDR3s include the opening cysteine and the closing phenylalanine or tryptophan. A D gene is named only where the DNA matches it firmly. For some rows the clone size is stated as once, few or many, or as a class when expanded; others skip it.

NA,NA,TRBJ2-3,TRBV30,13,TGTGCCTGGAGTGAGTGGGAAAGCACTAGGGAGTATTTT,CAWSEWESTREYF
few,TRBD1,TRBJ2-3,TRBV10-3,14,TGTGCCATCGGCCCGACAGGGAAGGAGGATACGCAGTATTTT,CAIGPTGKEDTQYF
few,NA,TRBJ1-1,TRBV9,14,TGTGCCAGCAGCGTAGAGGTTACTAGCACTGAAGCTTTCTTT,CASSVEVTSTEAFF
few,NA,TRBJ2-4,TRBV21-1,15,TGTGCCAGCAGCGAACAGGGGGGACAAAGAAACATTCAGTACTTC,CASSEQGGQRNIQYF
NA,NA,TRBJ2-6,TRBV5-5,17,TGTGCCAGCAGTACCGTGGGTAGGGGATCTGGGGCCAACGTCCTGACTTTC,CASSTVGRGSGANVLTF
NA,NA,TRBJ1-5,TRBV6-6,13,TGTGCCGCCTTTGGGGCAAGCAATCAGCCCCAGCATTTT,CAAFGASNQPQHF
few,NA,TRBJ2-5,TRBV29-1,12,TGCAGCGCTAACAGGGCAGAAGAGACCCAGTACTTC,CSANRAEETQYF
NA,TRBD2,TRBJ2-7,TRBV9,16,TGTGCCAGCAGCGCACTCGGGGGGATTATACCCTACGAGCAGTACTTC,CASSALGGIIPYEQYF
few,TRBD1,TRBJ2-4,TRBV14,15,TGTGCCAGCAGCCAAGTTCCGGGACAGGGAACCATTCAGTACTTC,CASSQVPGQGTIQYF
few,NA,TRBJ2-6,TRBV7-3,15,TGTGCCAGCAGCTCTGCGGGGTCGGGGGCCAACGTCCTGACTTTC,CASSSAGSGANVLTF
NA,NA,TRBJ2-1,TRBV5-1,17,TGCGCCAGCAGCTTGGCTCTACAACCCCGGGCCTACAATGAGCAGTTCTTC,CASSLALQPRAYNEQFF
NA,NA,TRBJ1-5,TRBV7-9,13,TGTGCCAGCAGCTTAGCCTTATATCAGCCCCAGCATTTT,CASSLALYQPQHF
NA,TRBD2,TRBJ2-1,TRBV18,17,TGTGCCAGCTCACCATTCCCTAGCGGGAGTAATTACAATGAGCAGTTCTTC,CASSPFPSGSNYNEQFF
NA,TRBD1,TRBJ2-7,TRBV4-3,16,TGCGCCAGCAGCCAATCCTGGGACAGGGGGTCTTGGCAGCAGTACTTC,CASSQSWDRGSWQQYF
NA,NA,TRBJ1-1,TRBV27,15,TGTGCCAGCACTATGGGGGGGATCAGGGACACTGAAGCTTTCTTT,CASTMGGIRDTEAFF
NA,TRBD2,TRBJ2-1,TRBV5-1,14,TGCGCCAGCAAGCTAGTCCTAGCGGACAATGAGCAGTTCTTC,CASKLVLADNEQFF
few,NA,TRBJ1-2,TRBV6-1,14,TGTGCCAGCAGTCCAGGGAGGACTCCCTATGGCTACACCTTC,CASSPGRTPYGYTF
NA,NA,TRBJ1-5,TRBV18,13,TGTGCCAGCTCACACCCTGCGGAATTGCCCCAGCATTTT,CASSHPAELPQHF
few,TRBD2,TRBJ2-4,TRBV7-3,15,TGTGCCAGCAGCTTATACACTAGCGTTTCCAACATTCAGTACTTC,CASSLYTSVSNIQYF
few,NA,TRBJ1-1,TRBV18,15,TGTGCCAGCTCACCCGTGACAGGACTTAACACTGAAGCTTTCTTT,CASSPVTGLNTEAFF
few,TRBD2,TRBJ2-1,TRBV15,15,TGTGCCACCCGACTAGCGGGAGACCTCTACAATGAGCAGTTCTTC,CATRLAGDLYNEQFF
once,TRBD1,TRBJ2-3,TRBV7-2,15,TGTGCCAGCAGCTCATGGACAGGGCTCACAGATACGCAGTATTTT,CASSSWTGLTDTQYF
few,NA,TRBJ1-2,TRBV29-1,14,TGCAGCGTTGGGTTTCAGGCGGGAAATTATGGCTACACCTTC,CSVGFQAGNYGYTF
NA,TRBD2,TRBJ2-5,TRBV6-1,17,TGTGCCAGCAGTGTTGGGCGGACTAGCGGGATTACAAAGACCCAGTACTTC,CASSVGRTSGITKTQYF
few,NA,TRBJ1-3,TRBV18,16,TGTGCCAGCTCCGCACGCTCGAGGTCGGAAGGAAACACCATATATTTT,CASSARSRSEGNTIYF
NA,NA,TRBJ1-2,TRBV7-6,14,TGTGCCAGCAGCTTATCTGGGACACCGAATGGCTACACCTTC,CASSLSGTPNGYTF
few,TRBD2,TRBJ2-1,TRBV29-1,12,TGCAGCGTTCAGCGGGACGTCAATGAGCAGTTCTTC,CSVQRDVNEQFF
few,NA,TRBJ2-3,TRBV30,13,TGTGCCTGGAGACGGTATCTCACAGATACGCAGTATTTT,CAWRRYLTDTQYF
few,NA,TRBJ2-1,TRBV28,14,TGTGCCAGCAGTCTCCCCCAACAAGTGGATGAGCAGTTCTTC,CASSLPQQVDEQFF
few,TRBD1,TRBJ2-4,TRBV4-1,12,TGCGCCAGCAGCCAGATTGGGACAGATCAGTACTTC,CASSQIGTDQYF
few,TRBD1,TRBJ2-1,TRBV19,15,TGTGCCAGTAGTACGACCGGGACAGCTATCAATGAGCAGTTCTTC,CASSTTGTAINEQFF
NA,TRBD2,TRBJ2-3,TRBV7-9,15,TGTGCCAGCAGCTTAGTGGGACTAGCGGGAGGTACGCAGTATTTT,CASSLVGLAGGTQYF
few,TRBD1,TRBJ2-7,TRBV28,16,TGTGCCAGCAGTTTACCGGGGACAGGGGGAAACTACGAGCAGTACTTC,CASSLPGTGGNYEQYF
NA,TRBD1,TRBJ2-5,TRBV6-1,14,TGTGCCAGCAGACTTGGACAGGGCCAAGAGACCCAGTACTTC,CASRLGQGQETQYF
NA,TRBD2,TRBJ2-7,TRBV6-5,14,TGTGCCAGCAGGGAGGGACTAGCAACCTACGAGCAGTACTTC,CASREGLATYEQYF
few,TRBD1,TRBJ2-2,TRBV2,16,TGTGCCAGCAGTGATTCGGCAGGGGGGAACACCGGGGAGCTGTTTTTT,CASSDSAGGNTGELFF
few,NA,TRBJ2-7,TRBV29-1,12,TGCAGCGTTGGCAGGGCCGCTTACGAGCAGTACTTC,CSVGRAAYEQYF
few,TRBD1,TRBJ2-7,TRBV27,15,TGTGCCAGCAGTCCCCCGGGACAGCGGTCCTACGAGCAGTACTTC,CASSPPGQRSYEQYF
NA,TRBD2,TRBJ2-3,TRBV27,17,TGTGCCAGCACCATCTTCCCGCTAGCGGGAGGGACAGATACGCAGTATTTT,CASTIFPLAGGTDTQYF
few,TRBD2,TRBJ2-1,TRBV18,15,TGTGCCAGCTCCCCTGCGGGAGGTAGGCACAATGAGCAGTTCTTC,CASSPAGGRHNEQFF
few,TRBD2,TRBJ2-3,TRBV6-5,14,TGTGCCAGCACCGTAGCGGGAGTCACAGATACGCAGTATTTT,CASTVAGVTDTQYF
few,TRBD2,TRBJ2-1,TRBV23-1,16,TGCGCCAGCAGTCCGCCGGGGCGGGAGGTTCCCAATGAGCAGTTCTTC,CASSPPGREVPNEQFF